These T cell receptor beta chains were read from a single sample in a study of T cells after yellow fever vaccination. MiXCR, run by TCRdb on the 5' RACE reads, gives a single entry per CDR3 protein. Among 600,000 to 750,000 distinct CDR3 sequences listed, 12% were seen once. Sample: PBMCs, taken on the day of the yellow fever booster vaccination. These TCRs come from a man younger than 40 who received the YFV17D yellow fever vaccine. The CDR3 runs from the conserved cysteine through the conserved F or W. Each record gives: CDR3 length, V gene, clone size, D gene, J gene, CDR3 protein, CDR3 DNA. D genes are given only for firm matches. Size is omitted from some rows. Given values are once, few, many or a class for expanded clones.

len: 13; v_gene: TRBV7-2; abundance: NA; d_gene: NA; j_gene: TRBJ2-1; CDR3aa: CASSRAVYNEQFF; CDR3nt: TGTGCCAGCAGCCGAGCGGTATACAATGAGCAGTTCTTC
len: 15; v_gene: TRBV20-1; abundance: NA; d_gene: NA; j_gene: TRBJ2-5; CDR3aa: CSARVGERVWETQYF; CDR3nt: TGCAGTGCTAGAGTAGGGGAGCGGGTCTGGGAGACCCAGTACTTC
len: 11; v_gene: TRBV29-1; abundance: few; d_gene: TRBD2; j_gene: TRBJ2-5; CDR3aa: CSALASGTQYF; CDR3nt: TGCAGCGCCCTAGCTAGCGGGACCCAGTACTTC
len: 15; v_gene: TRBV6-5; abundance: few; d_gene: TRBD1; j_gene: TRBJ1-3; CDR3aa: CASSLGQGNGNTIYF; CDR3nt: TGTGCCAGCAGTTTGGGACAGGGTAACGGAAACACCATATATTTT
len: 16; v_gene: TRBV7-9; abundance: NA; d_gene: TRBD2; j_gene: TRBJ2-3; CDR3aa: CASSLRISGRQDTQYF; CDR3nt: TGTGCCAGCAGCCTCCGTATTAGCGGGAGACAAGATACGCAGTATTTT
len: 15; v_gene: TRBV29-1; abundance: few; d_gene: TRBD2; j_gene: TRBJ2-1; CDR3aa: CSVVGTSGSSSEQFF; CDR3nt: TGCAGCGTAGTGGGGACTAGCGGGAGTTCGAGTGAGCAGTTCTTC
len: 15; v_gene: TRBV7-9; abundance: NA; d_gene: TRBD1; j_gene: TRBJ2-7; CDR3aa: CASSYRDSETYEQYF; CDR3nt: TGTGCCAGCAGTTACCGGGACAGTGAGACCTACGAGCAGTACTTC
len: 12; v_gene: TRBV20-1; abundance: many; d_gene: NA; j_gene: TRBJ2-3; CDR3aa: CSARPGTDTQYF; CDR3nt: TGCAGTGCTAGACCTGGCACAGATACGCAGTATTTT
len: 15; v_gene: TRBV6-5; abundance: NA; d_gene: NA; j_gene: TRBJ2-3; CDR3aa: CASSYGRKSTDTQYF; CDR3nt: TGTGCCAGCAGTTACGGTAGGAAAAGCACAGATACGCAGTATTTT
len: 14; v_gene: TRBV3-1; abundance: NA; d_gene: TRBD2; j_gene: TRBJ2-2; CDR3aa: CASSLARGAGELFF; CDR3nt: TGTGCCAGCAGCCTAGCTCGGGGGGCCGGGGAGCTGTTTTTT
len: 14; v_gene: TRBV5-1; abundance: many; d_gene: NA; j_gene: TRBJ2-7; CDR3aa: CASKTNGGSYEQYF; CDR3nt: TGCGCCAGCAAAACTAACGGGGGATCCTACGAGCAGTACTTC
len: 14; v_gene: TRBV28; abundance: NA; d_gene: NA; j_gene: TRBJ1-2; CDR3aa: CASSLADWNYGYTF; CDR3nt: TGTGCCAGCAGTTTAGCCGACTGGAACTATGGCTACACCTTC
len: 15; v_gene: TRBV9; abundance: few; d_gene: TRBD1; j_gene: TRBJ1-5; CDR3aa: CASSVGQASNQPQHF; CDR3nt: TGTGCCAGCAGCGTCGGACAGGCCAGCAATCAGCCCCAGCATTTT
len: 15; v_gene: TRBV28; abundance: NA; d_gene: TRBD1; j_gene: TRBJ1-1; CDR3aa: CASSLSGQGWAEAFF; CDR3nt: TGTGCCAGCAGTTTATCTGGACAGGGGTGGGCTGAAGCTTTCTTT
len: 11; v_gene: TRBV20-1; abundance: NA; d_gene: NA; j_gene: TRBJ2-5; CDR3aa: CSSSYVETQYF; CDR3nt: TGCAGTTCCTCATACGTAGAGACCCAGTACTTC
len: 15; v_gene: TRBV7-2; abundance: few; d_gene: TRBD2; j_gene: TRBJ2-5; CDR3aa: CASSLAGRGRETQYF; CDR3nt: TGTGCCAGCAGCTTAGCGGGGCGGGGGAGAGAGACCCAGTACTTC
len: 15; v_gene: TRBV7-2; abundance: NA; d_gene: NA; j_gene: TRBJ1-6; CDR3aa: CASSLVAGDNSPLHF; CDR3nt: TGTGCCAGCAGCTTAGTGGCAGGGGATAATTCACCCCTCCACTTT
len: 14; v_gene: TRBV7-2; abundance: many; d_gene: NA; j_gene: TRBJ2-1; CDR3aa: CASSLAGGYNEQFF; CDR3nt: TGTGCCAGCAGCTTAGCGGGAGGCTACAATGAGCAGTTCTTC
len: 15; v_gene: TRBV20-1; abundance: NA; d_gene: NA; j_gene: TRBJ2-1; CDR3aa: CSAFDGPYAYNEQFF; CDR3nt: TGCAGTGCTTTCGACGGGCCTTATGCCTACAATGAGCAGTTCTTC
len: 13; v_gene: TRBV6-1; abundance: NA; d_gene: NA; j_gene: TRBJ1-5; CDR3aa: CASSPQASQPQHF; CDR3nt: TGTGCCAGCAGCCCACAGGCGAGTCAGCCCCAGCATTTT
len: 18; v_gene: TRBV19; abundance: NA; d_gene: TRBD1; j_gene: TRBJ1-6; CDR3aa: CASSTRPMTGGKNSPLHF; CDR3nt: TGTGCCAGTAGTACGAGACCGATGACAGGGGGCAAGAATTCACCCCTCCACTTT
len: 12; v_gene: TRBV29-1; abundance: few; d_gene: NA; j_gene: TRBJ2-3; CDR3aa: CSVEGYTDTQYF; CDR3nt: TGCAGCGTTGAGGGGTACACAGATACGCAGTATTTT
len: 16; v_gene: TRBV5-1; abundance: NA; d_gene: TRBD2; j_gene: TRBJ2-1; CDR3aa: CASSLGRLAEYNEQFF; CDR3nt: TGCGCCAGCAGCTTGGGAAGGCTAGCGGAGTACAATGAGCAGTTCTTC
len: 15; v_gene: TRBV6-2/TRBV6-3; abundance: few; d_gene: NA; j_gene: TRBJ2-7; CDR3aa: CASSSVLGGSYEQYF; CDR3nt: TGTGCCAGCAGTTCGGTTTTGGGGGGCTCCTACGAGCAGTACTTC
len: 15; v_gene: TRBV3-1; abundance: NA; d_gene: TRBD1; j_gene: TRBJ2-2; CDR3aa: CASSQRDRDRGELFF; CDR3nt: TGTGCCAGCAGCCAGCGGGACAGGGACCGTGGGGAGCTGTTTTTT
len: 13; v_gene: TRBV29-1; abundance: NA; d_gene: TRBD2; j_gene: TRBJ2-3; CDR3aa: CSAGLAGVGTQYF; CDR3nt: TGCAGCGCGGGACTAGCGGGAGTTGGTACGCAGTATTTT
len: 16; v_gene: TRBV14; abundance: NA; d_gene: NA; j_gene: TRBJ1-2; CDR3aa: CASSQDHGGTLYGYTF; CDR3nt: TGTGCCAGCAGCCAAGATCATGGAGGGACTCTCTATGGCTACACCTTC
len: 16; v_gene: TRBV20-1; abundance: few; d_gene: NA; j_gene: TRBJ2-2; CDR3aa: CCAAGAGRRNTGELFF; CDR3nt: TGCTGTGCTGCTGGGGCGGGACGGAGAAACACCGGGGAGCTGTTTTTT
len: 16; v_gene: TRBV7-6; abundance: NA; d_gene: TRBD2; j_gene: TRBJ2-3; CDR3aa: CASSPFVGGIHDTQYF; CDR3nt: TGTGCCAGCAGCCCTTTCGTGGGGGGGATCCACGATACGCAGTATTTT
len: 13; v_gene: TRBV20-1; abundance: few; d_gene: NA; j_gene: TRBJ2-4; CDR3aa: CSAEAVAKNIQYF; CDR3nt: TGCAGTGCGGAAGCAGTAGCCAAAAACATTCAGTACTTC
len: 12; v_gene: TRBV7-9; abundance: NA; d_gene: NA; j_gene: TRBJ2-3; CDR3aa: CASSRVPDTQYF; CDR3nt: TGTGCCAGCAGCCGGGTCCCAGATACGCAGTATTTT
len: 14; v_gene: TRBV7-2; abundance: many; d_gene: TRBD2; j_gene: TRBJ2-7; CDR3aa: CASRRGLAPYEQYF; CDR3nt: TGTGCCAGCAGGCGGGGACTAGCCCCTTACGAGCAGTACTTC
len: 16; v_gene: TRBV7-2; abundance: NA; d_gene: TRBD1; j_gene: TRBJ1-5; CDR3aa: CASSLGRQGDRLPQHF; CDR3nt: TGTGCCAGCAGCTTAGGCAGACAGGGCGATAGGCTGCCCCAGCATTTT
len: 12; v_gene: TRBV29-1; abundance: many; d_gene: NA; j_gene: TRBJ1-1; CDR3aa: CSGRTMNTEAFF; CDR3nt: TGCAGCGGTCGGACCATGAACACTGAAGCTTTCTTT
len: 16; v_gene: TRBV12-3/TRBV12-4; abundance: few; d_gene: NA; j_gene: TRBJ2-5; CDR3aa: CASSLSAGIPGETQYF; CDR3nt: TGTGCCAGCAGTCTCTCCGCCGGGATTCCAGGGGAGACCCAGTACTTC
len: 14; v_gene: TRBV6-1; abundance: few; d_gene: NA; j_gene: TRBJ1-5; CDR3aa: CASRPDASNQPQHF; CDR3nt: TGTGCCAGCAGACCTGACGCAAGCAATCAGCCCCAGCATTTT
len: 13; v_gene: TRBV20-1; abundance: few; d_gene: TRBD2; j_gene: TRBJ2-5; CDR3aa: CSATLAGEETQYF; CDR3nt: TGCAGTGCTACGCTAGCGGGAGAGGAGACCCAGTACTTC
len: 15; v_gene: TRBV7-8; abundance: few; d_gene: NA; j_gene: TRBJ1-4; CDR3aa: CASSLASGSNEKLFF; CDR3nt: TGTGCCAGCAGCTTAGCGTCAGGTTCTAATGAAAAACTGTTTTTT
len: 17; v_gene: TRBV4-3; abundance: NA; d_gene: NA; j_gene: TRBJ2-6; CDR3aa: CASSQDRGGTGANVLTF; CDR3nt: TGCGCCAGCAGCCAAGACAGGGGTGGGACGGGGGCCAACGTCCTGACTTTC
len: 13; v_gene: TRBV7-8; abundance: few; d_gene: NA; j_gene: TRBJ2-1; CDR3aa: CASKGPTYNEQFF; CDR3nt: TGTGCCAGCAAGGGACCCACCTACAATGAGCAGTTCTTC
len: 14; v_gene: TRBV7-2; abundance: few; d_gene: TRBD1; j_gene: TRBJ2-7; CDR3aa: CASSLPRDRYEQYF; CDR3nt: TGTGCCAGCAGCTTACCCCGGGACAGATACGAGCAGTACTTC
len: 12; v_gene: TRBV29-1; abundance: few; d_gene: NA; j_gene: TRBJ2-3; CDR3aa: CSVSTSTDTQYF; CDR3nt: TGCAGCGTTTCGACTAGCACAGATACGCAGTATTTT
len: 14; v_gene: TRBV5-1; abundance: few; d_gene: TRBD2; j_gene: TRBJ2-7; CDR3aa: CASSGSGRAYEQYF; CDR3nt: TGCGCCAGCAGCGGGAGCGGGAGGGCTTACGAGCAGTACTTC
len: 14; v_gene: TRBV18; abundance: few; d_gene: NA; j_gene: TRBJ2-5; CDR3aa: CASSPPRGEETQYF; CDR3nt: TGTGCCAGCTCACCACCGCGGGGAGAAGAGACCCAGTACTTC
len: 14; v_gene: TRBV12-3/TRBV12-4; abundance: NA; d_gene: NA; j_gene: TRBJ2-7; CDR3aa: CASSSTGYVYEQYF; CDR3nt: TGTGCCAGCAGCAGTACAGGGTACGTCTACGAGCAGTACTTC
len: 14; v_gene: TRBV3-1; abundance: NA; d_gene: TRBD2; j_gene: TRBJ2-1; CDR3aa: CASSQAGEAGEQFF; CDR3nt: TGTGCCAGCAGCCAGGCGGGGGAGGCGGGTGAGCAGTTCTTC
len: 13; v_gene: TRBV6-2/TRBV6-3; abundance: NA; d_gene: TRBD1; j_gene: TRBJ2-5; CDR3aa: CASSTGERETQYF; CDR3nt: TGTGCCAGCAGCACAGGGGAGCGAGAGACCCAGTACTTC
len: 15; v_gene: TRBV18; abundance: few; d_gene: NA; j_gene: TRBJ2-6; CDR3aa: CASRTVAPGANVLTF; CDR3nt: TGTGCCAGCCGAACGGTAGCCCCTGGGGCCAACGTCCTGACTTTC
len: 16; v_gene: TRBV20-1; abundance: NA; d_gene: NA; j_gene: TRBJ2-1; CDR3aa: CSARDPQSGVYNEQFF; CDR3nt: TGCAGTGCTAGAGATCCCCAGAGTGGGGTCTACAATGAGCAGTTCTTC
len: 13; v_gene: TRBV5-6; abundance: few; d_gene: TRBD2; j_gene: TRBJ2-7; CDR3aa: CASSVAGPHEQYF; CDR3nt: TGTGCCAGCTCAGTAGCGGGGCCCCACGAGCAGTACTTC
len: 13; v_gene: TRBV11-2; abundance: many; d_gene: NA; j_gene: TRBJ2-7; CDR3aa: CASSEGLTYEQYF; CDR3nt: TGTGCCAGCAGCGAAGGACTGACCTACGAGCAGTACTTC
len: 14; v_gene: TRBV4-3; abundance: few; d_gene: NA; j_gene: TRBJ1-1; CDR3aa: CASSQVAWVTEAFF; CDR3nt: TGCGCCAGCAGCCAAGTCGCATGGGTCACTGAAGCTTTCTTT
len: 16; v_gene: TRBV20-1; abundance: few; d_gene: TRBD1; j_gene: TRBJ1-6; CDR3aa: CSARDRANSGNSPLHF; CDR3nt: TGCAGTGCTAGGGACAGGGCCAACAGTGGGAATTCACCCCTCCACTTT
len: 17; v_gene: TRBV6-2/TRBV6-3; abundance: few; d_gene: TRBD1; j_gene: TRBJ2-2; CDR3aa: CASSYAQGARGTGELFF; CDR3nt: TGTGCCAGCAGTTACGCCCAGGGGGCGCGGGGCACCGGGGAGCTGTTTTTT
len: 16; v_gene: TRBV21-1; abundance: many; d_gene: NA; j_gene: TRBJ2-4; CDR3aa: CASSIGTQLAKNIQYF; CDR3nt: TGTGCCAGCAGCATTGGGACGCAACTAGCCAAAAACATTCAGTACTTC
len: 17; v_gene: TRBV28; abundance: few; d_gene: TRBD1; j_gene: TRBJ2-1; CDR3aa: CASSLYRGQSSYNEQFF; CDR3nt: TGTGCCAGCAGTTTATACCGGGGACAGAGCTCCTACAATGAGCAGTTCTTC